This entry lists 5 T cell receptor beta chains sequenced from one sample in a study of blood T cell repertoires in COVID-19 (dated by TCRdb to the early 2020s). Library preparation was by the immunoSEQ multiplex PCR assay. TCRdb limited this immuneACCESS table to in-frame rearrangements with V and J called. A share of clones is missing; checked studies link under half to unresolved V genes, and the rest is unexplained. For this sample the table gives over 250,000 clones, of which 91% were detected only once. The ten largest clones add up to 2.2% of the sample. Sample: peripheral blood. All receptors derive from a woman aged 25 to 39 with COVID-19, enrolled during active disease.

The genes are TRBV29-1 and TRBJ1-2, with D unresolved. V was shortened by 3 bases and J by 0 bases, with 14 bases between the two germline ends. Germline V gene data show CDR1 as SQVTM and CDR2 as ANQGSEA. The CDR3 runs to 15 residues. Here the CDR3 DNA reads TGCAGCGTTGATACAGACGAGATAGCTAACTATGGCTACACCTTC. This sequence encodes CSVDTDEIANYGYTF.

The chain employs TRBV5-1 and TRBJ1-2, with 8 bases matching TRBD1. V was pared by 4 bases and J by 8 bases, with 7 bases of the junction left unmatched. The CDR3 covers 13 residues. Germline loops: CDR1 SGHRS, CDR2 YFSETQ. The CDR3 DNA sequence: TGCGCCAGCAGCACCCGGACAGGGTTCGGCTACACCTTC. This codes for CASSTRTGFGYTF.

This chain links TRBV18 with TRBJ2-7; TRBD2 matches at 9 bases. This CDR3 contains 13 residues. Germline values: CDR1 KGHSH, CDR2 LQKENI. V trimming: 5 bases; J trimming: 4 bases; junction bases outside the gene matches: 3. The CDR3 loop is CASSVAGAYEQYF. The CDR3 DNA is TGTGCCAGCTCAGTAGCGGGAGCTTACGAGCAGTACTTC.

The chain couples TRBV6-1 to TRBJ1-2, with D tentatively TRBD1 (5 bases). V lost 1 base to trimming and J lost 4 bases, with 19 bases between them. The CDR3 is 17 residues long. From germline, CDR1 is MNHNS and CDR2 SASEGT. The CDR3 DNA follows: TGTGCCAGCAGTGAAGGTTCAATCCTGGGGCAAATCTATGGCTACACCTTC. It is translated as CASSEGSILGQIYGYTF.

The sample holds one count of this clone. The chain carries TRBV28 and TRBJ1-2; D is undetermined. This CDR3 is 10 amino acids long. V gave up 8 bases and J gave up 1 base, with 2 bases separating them. Germline assignment: CDR1 MDHEN and CDR2 SYDVKM. Here the CDR3 reads CASYNYGYTF. The CDR3 DNA reads TGTGCCAGCTATAACTATGGCTACACCTTC.